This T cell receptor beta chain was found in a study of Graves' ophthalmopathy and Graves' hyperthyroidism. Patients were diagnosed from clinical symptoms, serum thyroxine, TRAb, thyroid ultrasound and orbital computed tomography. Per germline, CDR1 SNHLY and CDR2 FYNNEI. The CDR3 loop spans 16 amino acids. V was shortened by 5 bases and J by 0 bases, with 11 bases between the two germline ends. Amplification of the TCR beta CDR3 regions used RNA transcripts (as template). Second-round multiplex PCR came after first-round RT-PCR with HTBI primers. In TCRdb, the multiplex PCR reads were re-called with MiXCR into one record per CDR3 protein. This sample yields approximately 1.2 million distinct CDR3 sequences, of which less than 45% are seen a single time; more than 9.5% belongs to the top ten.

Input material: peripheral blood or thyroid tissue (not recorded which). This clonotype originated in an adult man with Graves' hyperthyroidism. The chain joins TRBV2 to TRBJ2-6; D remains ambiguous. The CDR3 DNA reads TGTGCCAGCAGTCCTATGGCCCTCTCTGGGGCCAACGTCCTGACTTTC. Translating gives CASSPMALSGANVLTF. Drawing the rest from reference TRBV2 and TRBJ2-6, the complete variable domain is EPEVTQTPSHQVTQMGQEVILRCVPISNHLYFYWYRQILGQKVEFLVSFYNNEISEKSEIFDDQFSVERPDGSNFTLKIRSTKLEDSAMYFCASSPMALSGANVLTFGAGSRLTVL.